These T cell receptor beta chains were read from a single sample in a study of T cell changes during pregnancy in multiple sclerosis. Sequencing was performed with immunoSEQ multiplex PCR; in TCRdb, only in-frame clones are kept and a portion is missing. The sample has 15,000 to 20,000 clones; roughly 87% are singletons. Source: CD8+ T cells from peripheral blood mononuclear cells, taken after pregnancy. These receptors were collected from a female donor in good health, enrolled as a control in a pregnancy study. CDR3s include the opening cysteine and the closing phenylalanine or tryptophan. The order of the fields is V gene, clone size, D gene, J gene, CDR3 protein, CDR3 DNA. D genes are given only for firm matches. A clone size is listed for some rows: how often the clone was seen (once, few, many), or a class if it is expanded.

v_call: TRBV15; clone_size: .; d_call: .; j_call: TRBJ2-1; cdr3_aa: CATSQTTNEQFF; cdr3_nt: TGTGCCACCAGCCAAACGACAAATGAGCAGTTCTTC
v_call: TRBV5-1; clone_size: .; d_call: TRBD1; j_call: TRBJ2-7; cdr3_aa: CASSLGVGTGYEQYF; cdr3_nt: TGCGCCAGCAGCTTGGGTGTCGGGACAGGCTACGAGCAGTACTTC
v_call: TRBV19; clone_size: .; d_call: TRBD1; j_call: TRBJ1-6; cdr3_aa: CASSSPGQGYESYNSPLHF; cdr3_nt: TGTGCCAGTAGTAGTCCGGGACAGGGGTATGAGTCCTATAATTCACCCCTCCACTTT
v_call: TRBV28; clone_size: .; d_call: .; j_call: TRBJ1-4; cdr3_aa: CASSTNRLMKNEKLFF; cdr3_nt: TGTGCCAGCAGCACAAACCGCTTGATGAAGAATGAAAAACTGTTTTTT
v_call: TRBV2; clone_size: .; d_call: TRBD1; j_call: TRBJ1-4; cdr3_aa: CASSSGTGGAGEKLFF; cdr3_nt: TGTGCCAGCAGTTCCGGGACAGGGGGCGCAGGTGAAAAACTGTTTTTT
v_call: TRBV2; clone_size: .; d_call: TRBD1; j_call: TRBJ2-5; cdr3_aa: CASSGPGQALQETQYF; cdr3_nt: TGTGCCAGCAGTGGGCCGGGACAGGCCCTCCAAGAGACCCAGTACTTC
v_call: TRBV9; clone_size: .; d_call: TRBD2; j_call: TRBJ2-7; cdr3_aa: CASSVGGTTYEQYF; cdr3_nt: TGTGCCAGCAGCGTGGGAGGGACTACCTACGAGCAGTACTTC
v_call: TRBV4-1; clone_size: .; d_call: TRBD2; j_call: TRBJ2-3; cdr3_aa: CASSQEGSGTSTDTQYF; cdr3_nt: TGCGCCAGCAGCCAAGAGGGTAGCGGGACTTCGACAGATACGCAGTATTTT
v_call: TRBV19; clone_size: .; d_call: .; j_call: TRBJ1-1; cdr3_aa: CASSIAGYTEAFF; cdr3_nt: TGTGCCAGTAGTATAGCGGGGTACACTGAAGCTTTCTTT
v_call: TRBV2; clone_size: .; d_call: TRBD2; j_call: TRBJ2-3; cdr3_aa: CASLSGGTQYF; cdr3_nt: TGTGCCAGCCTTAGCGGGGGTACGCAGTATTTT
v_call: TRBV5-5; clone_size: .; d_call: TRBD1; j_call: TRBJ1-1; cdr3_aa: CASSQGVNTEAFF; cdr3_nt: TGTGCCAGTAGCCAGGGGGTGAACACTGAAGCTTTCTTT
v_call: TRBV5-6; clone_size: .; d_call: TRBD1; j_call: TRBJ2-2; cdr3_aa: CASSFQGAGTGELFF; cdr3_nt: TGTGCCAGCAGTTTTCAGGGGGCGGGCACCGGGGAGCTGTTTTTT
v_call: TRBV28; clone_size: once; d_call: .; j_call: TRBJ2-7; cdr3_aa: CASSLYRSSYEQYF; cdr3_nt: TGTGCCAGCAGTTTGTATCGGAGCTCCTACGAGCAGTACTTC
v_call: TRBV4-1; clone_size: few; d_call: TRBD1; j_call: TRBJ1-6; cdr3_aa: CASSQDWTGEKPLHF; cdr3_nt: TGCGCCAGCAGCCAAGATTGGACAGGGGAAAAACCCCTCCACTTT
v_call: TRBV4-2; clone_size: .; d_call: .; j_call: TRBJ1-3; cdr3_aa: CASSQGRGEEGNTIYF; cdr3_nt: TGTGCCAGCAGCCAAGGCCGGGGGGAAGAAGGAAACACCATATATTTT
v_call: TRBV5-4; clone_size: .; d_call: TRBD1; j_call: TRBJ2-5; cdr3_aa: CASSTGQDQETQYF; cdr3_nt: TGTGCCAGCAGCACGGGACAGGACCAAGAGACCCAGTACTTC
v_call: TRBV30; clone_size: few; d_call: .; j_call: TRBJ2-7; cdr3_aa: CAWSVWAGGGYEQYF; cdr3_nt: TGTGCCTGGAGTGTATGGGCAGGGGGAGGATACGAGCAGTACTTC
v_call: TRBV4-1; clone_size: .; d_call: TRBD2; j_call: TRBJ2-7; cdr3_aa: CASSQVWTSGRDEQYF; cdr3_nt: TGCGCCAGCAGCCAAGTTTGGACTAGCGGGAGAGACGAGCAGTACTTC
v_call: TRBV14; clone_size: .; d_call: .; j_call: TRBJ1-4; cdr3_aa: CASSQVLGRGEKLFF; cdr3_nt: TGTGCCAGCAGCCAAGTTTTAGGGAGGGGTGAAAAACTGTTTTTT
v_call: TRBV2; clone_size: .; d_call: TRBD2; j_call: TRBJ2-5; cdr3_aa: CASSEAAGGPSETQYF; cdr3_nt: TGTGCCAGCAGTGAAGCGGCGGGGGGGCCGTCGGAGACCCAGTACTTC
v_call: TRBV5-4; clone_size: .; d_call: TRBD1; j_call: TRBJ2-3; cdr3_aa: CASSIIGTGVIIYTQYF; cdr3_nt: TGTGCCAGCAGCATAATAGGGACAGGGGTAATCATATATACGCAGTATTTT
v_call: TRBV7-3; clone_size: .; d_call: .; j_call: TRBJ2-5; cdr3_aa: CASSSSGEETQYF; cdr3_nt: TGTGCCAGCAGCTCCTCCGGGGAGGAGACCCAGTACTTC
v_call: TRBV2; clone_size: .; d_call: .; j_call: TRBJ2-7; cdr3_aa: CASRETAGKHQGFDEQYF; cdr3_nt: TGTGCCAGCAGGGAAACTGCCGGGAAGCACCAGGGGTTCGACGAGCAGTACTTC
v_call: TRBV15; clone_size: .; d_call: .; j_call: TRBJ2-7; cdr3_aa: CATSRDRTPLGEQYF; cdr3_nt: TGTGCCACCAGCAGAGATCGGACTCCTCTGGGCGAGCAGTACTTC
v_call: TRBV25-1; clone_size: .; d_call: .; j_call: TRBJ1-2; cdr3_aa: CASSGGWQGPYGYTF; cdr3_nt: TGTGCCAGCAGTGGAGGATGGCAGGGCCCTTATGGCTACACCTTC
v_call: TRBV7-9; clone_size: few; d_call: .; j_call: TRBJ1-2; cdr3_aa: CASRDSLTPGYTF; cdr3_nt: TGTGCCAGCAGGGACAGCCTTACCCCCGGCTACACCTTC
v_call: TRBV29-1; clone_size: .; d_call: .; j_call: TRBJ2-1; cdr3_aa: CSVWHNEQFF; cdr3_nt: TGCAGCGTTTGGCACAATGAGCAGTTCTTC